This TCR beta chain was obtained from a study of CD8 T cells in Susac syndrome. This clonotype was recorded only once. The CDR3 sequence is 12 residues long. Germline CDR1 and CDR2: SQVTM and ANQGSEA. With 7 bases removed from V and 4 bases from J, the gap between germline ends came to 14 bases. Reverse transcription of roughly 0.5 to 1 ug RNA used random hexamers. TCRdb fed the immunoSEQ multiplex PCR reads into MiXCR, producing one record per CDR3 protein. The table shows 150,000 to 200,000 distinct CDR3 sequences, with roughly 94% occurring only once. The sequenced sample consisted of CD4+ T cells from PBMCs. J is TRBJ2-7 and V is TRBV29-1; no firm D call. The sequence was obtained from a human donor with Susac syndrome. The CDR3 here is CSAGPTPYEQYF. The CDR3 nucleotides read TGCAGCGCTGGACCGACCCCGTACGAGCAGTACTTC.